A selection of T cell receptor beta chains follows, all from one sample in a study of blood T cell repertoires in COVID-19. Profiling relied on immunoSEQ multiplex PCR, and the TCRdb table lists in-frame clones only, not all of them. Found here are over 200,000 clones, under 90% of them singletons; the top ten hold 4%. Sequenced material: PBMCs or T cells enriched from blood (not recorded which). The receptors originated from a woman aged 25 to 45 with acute COVID-19. Both conserved end residues are part of each CDR3. Each record gives: D gene, clone size, V gene, J gene, CDR3 DNA, CDR3 protein. The D gene is left open where the match is weak. The listing skips clone size in some rows; elsewhere it reads once, few, many or a size class.

>NA|many|TRBV10-2|TRBJ1-5
TGCGCCAGCAGTGTAGGGTTGGGGGGTTATCAGCCCCAGCATTTT
CASSVGLGGYQPQHF
>TRBD2|NA|TRBV7-8|TRBJ2-5
TGTGCCAGCAGCCCTTCTTTAGCGGGGGGCCAAGAGACCCAGTACTTC
CASSPSLAGGQETQYF
>TRBD1|NA|TRBV5-1|TRBJ1-2
TGCGCCAGCAGCTTAGTGAGTCCCCCTCGGGACAGGGTTTTGGAGGGCTACACCTTC
CASSLVSPPRDRVLEGYTF
>NA|NA|TRBV5-1|TRBJ2-7
TGCGCCAGCAGCTGGCGGGTCGCCTACGAGCAGTACTTC
CASSWRVAYEQYF
>NA|NA|TRBV5-1|TRBJ1-3
TGCGCCAGCAGCTTTACCAGGGAGGCTGGAAACACCATATATTTT
CASSFTREAGNTIYF
>NA|NA|TRBV27|TRBJ2-1
TGTGCCAGCAGTTCGGGAATAACTAACAATGAGCAGTTCTTC
CASSSGITNNEQFF
>NA|NA|TRBV5-1|TRBJ2-7
TGCGCCAGCAGCTTGTCCGGACAGTCCCTCTACGAGCAGTACTTC
CASSLSGQSLYEQYF
>NA|NA|TRBV28|TRBJ2-7
TGTGCCAGCAGTTTACCGCACGGGGAGGAGTCCTACGAGCAGTACTTC
CASSLPHGEESYEQYF
>NA|NA|TRBV4-1|TRBJ1-2
TGCGCCAGCAGCCCCAACGACAGGCCGAGTGGCTACACCTTC
CASSPNDRPSGYTF
>NA|NA|TRBV11-2|TRBJ2-7
TGTGCCAGCAGCGTGCTTTCGACAGATTACGAGCAGTACTTC
CASSVLSTDYEQYF
>NA|NA|TRBV6-5|TRBJ1-1
TGTGCCAGCAGTTACGAGAGGGCAGCGAACACTGAAGCTTTCTTT
CASSYERAANTEAFF
>TRBD1|NA|TRBV27|TRBJ2-5
TGTGCCAGCAGTGGGAGGACAGGGCACGAGACCCAGTACTTC
CASSGRTGHETQYF
>TRBD1|few|TRBV27|TRBJ1-1
TGTGCCAGCGGGTCCCTCTTGGGGACAGGAGGCCCTGAAGCTTTCTTT
CASGSLLGTGGPEAFF
>NA|once|TRBV5-1|TRBJ2-2
TGCGCCAGCCAAGAGGCGGACACCGGGGAGCTGTTTTTT
CASQEADTGELFF
>NA|NA|TRBV18|TRBJ1-1
TGTGCCAGCTCACCACAGGTTGGAGGGCCTGAAGCTTTCTTT
CASSPQVGGPEAFF
>TRBD2|once|TRBV7-2|TRBJ2-1
TGTGCCAGCAGCTCTCGGGGGGGCTCCTACAATGAGCAGTTCTTC
CASSSRGGSYNEQFF
>TRBD1|once|TRBV6-5|TRBJ2-7
TGTGCCAGCAGTCCCAGACAGGGGCCGGCCTACGAGCAGTACTTC
CASSPRQGPAYEQYF
>TRBD2|NA|TRBV4-1|TRBJ2-5
TGCGCCAGCAGCCAAGAGAAACAACTAGCGGGGATCCAAGAGACCCAGTACTTC
CASSQEKQLAGIQETQYF
>TRBD2|NA|TRBV27|TRBJ2-7
TGTGCCAGCATGTCTAGCGGCCACTACGAGCAGTACTTC
CASMSSGHYEQYF
>TRBD1|NA|TRBV6-5|TRBJ2-7
TGTGCCAGCACCGACAGGGGGGGGCAGTACTTC
CASTDRGGQYF
>TRBD1|NA|TRBV7-2|TRBJ1-4
TGTGCCAGCAGCTTAGACAGGGGGCGGTATGAAAAACTGTTTTTT
CASSLDRGRYEKLFF
>TRBD1|NA|TRBV7-9|TRBJ1-2
TGTGCCAGCAGCTTAGGACAGGGTAGCTATGGCTACACCTTC
CASSLGQGSYGYTF